This T cell receptor (beta chain) stems from a study of T cell responses to AZD1222 COVID-19 vaccine. Study-level information: Pooling was applied to second doses at about 4 or about 12 weeks.

For this clone: Antigen unknown.

There are 15 residues in the CDR3. The germline CDR1 and CDR2 sequences are GTSNPN and SVGIG (reference sequence). The trim removed 4 bases at V and 5 bases at J, leaving 10 bases unmatched. Assay: immunoSEQ multiplex PCR; the TCRdb copy retains only in-frame clones and omits some. The profile covers approximately 110,000 clones, with more than 70% appearing a single time and over 15% taken by the ten largest. General observations from the study: Spike was spanned by vaccine-associated CD4 TCRs, which were dominant at 160-218 and 743-854. Repertoire collection took place solely once the T cell response had peaked. Baseline seropositives among AZD1222 recipients totaled only five to seven.

The rearrangement joins TRBV30 to TRBJ2-2, with 7 bases that match TRBD2. This receptor was obtained from an adult in good health. Sequenced material: peripheral blood, taken on day 0 of AZD1222 vaccination. The CDR3 loop is CAWTLGGSITGELFF. The CDR3 bases are TGTGCCTGGACCCTCGGCGGGAGTATTACCGGGGAGCTGTTTTTT.